This T cell receptor beta chain was captured by sequencing in a study of beta chain features in type 1 diabetes. The study's findings and limits: Patients showed naive, central memory and Treg TCRB repertoires that appeared more similar than those of healthy donors. Because the template was cDNA, high-expressing cells might be over-represented.

Every sorted population was more than 95% pure. As for this clone: What it recognizes is unknown.

Investigators reverse transcribed all isolated RNA, so they sequenced expressed TCRB transcripts. The assay was immunoSEQ multiplex PCR, and TCRdb's table has in-frame clones only and misses some. Of a few hundred thousand clones in the sample, more than 13% are singletons; the top ten hold 0.019%. The CDR3 loop spans 14 amino acids. Germline V gene sequence: CDR1 LNHNV, CDR2 YYDKDF (reference sequence). Trimming cost V 3 bases and J 0 bases; bases outside gene matches: 1. The V gene is TRBV15, the J gene TRBJ2-7; TRBD1 matches at 8 bases. The TCR originated in a young woman in good health. The sample comprised naive CD4+ T cells from blood. The CDR3 DNA follows: TGTGCCACCAGCAGGACAGGGGCCTCCTACGAGCAGTACTTC. Its protein product is CATSRTGASYEQYF.